The source of this T cell receptor beta chain is a study of blood T cell repertoires in COVID-19. Study-wide background: Whether acute or convalescent, the COVID-19 samples came from the United States, Italy and Spain. PBMCs, B-cell-depleted T cells, or T cells were the source of the cDNA or gDNA that made up the material.

Germline CDR1 SQVTM, CDR2 ANQGSEA. Trimming at V came to 0 bases and at J to 5 bases, leaving 5 bases not matched to a gene. The CDR3 totals 15 residues. In the original processing: Reference gene primers were amplified, and this amplification served to estimate nucleated cell counts. TCRdb's table, derived via immunoSEQ multiplex PCR, lists solely in-frame clones and lacks some. D and trimming come from the DNA, and the V and J calls and clone size come from that table. The sample lists approximately 150,000 clones, roughly 87% occurring once. The sample comprised peripheral blood. The clonotype originates from a human donor in a cohort sampled during active COVID-19. The V call is TRBV29-1, the J call TRBJ2-1; 9 bases line up with TRBD2. CDR3 in amino acids: CSVEDPLAGNNEQFF. In DNA form, the CDR3 reads TGCAGCGTTGAAGATCCTCTAGCGGGGAACAATGAGCAGTTCTTC.